This T cell receptor (beta chain) was captured in a study of T cell responses to AZD1222 COVID-19 vaccine. Produced via immunoSEQ multiplex PCR; TCRdb's table is partial and in-frame only. The sample holds about 110,000 clones, approximately 85% seen once. The germline CDR1 and CDR2 sequences are SGHNT and YYREEE (reference sequence). V lost 0 bases, J lost 3 bases, and 2 bases stayed unmatched. There are 14 residues in the CDR3. V gene TRBV5-4 combines with J gene TRBJ1-2; 7 positions match TRBD1. The receptor's source is an adult in good health. Sequenced material: peripheral blood, taken on day 0 of AZD1222 vaccination. The CDR3 spells CASSLGQGDYGYTF. For the CDR3, the DNA is TGTGCCAGCAGCTTGGGGCAGGGGGACTATGGCTACACCTTC. Together with reference TRBV5-4 and TRBJ1-2, the CDR3 gives the full variable domain: ETGVTQSPTHLIKTRGQQVTLRCSSQSGHNTVSWYQQALGQGPQFIFQYYREEENGRGNFPPRFSGLQFPNYSSELNVNALELDDSALYLCASSLGQGDYGYTFGSGTRLTVV.